This TCR beta chain was sequenced in a study of T-cell reconstitution after alpha-beta-depleted transplantation in children. Study-level findings and limits: Newly produced T cells mostly provided counts and TCRbeta diversity after one year, as hyperexpanded clones declined.

To note about this clonotype: What it binds is not known.

The CDR3 has 13 amino acids. Germline V gene data show CDR1 as SGHRS and CDR2 as YFSETQ. V lost 7 bases and J lost 4, with 14 bases in between. Library preparation (for TCRbeta) was performed with unique molecular identifiers. MiXCR was run by TCRdb on the PCR reads, yielding one entry per CDR3 protein. Counted here are about 580,000 distinct CDR3 sequences, under 25% occurring once; the ten biggest clones make up over 12%. The origin of this receptor is a boy younger than two who had a stem cell transplant for acute myeloid leukemia, so the T cells may come from the graft donor. Here the sequenced sample was PBMCs, mostly from graft donor cells, taken 360 days after TCRalphabeta/CD19-depleted stem cell transplant. The rearrangement links TRBV5-1 to TRBJ1-2; D not resolved. The CDR3: CASGPEVAYGYTF. The CDR3 coding sequence is TGCGCCAGCGGACCGGAGGTAGCCTATGGCTACACCTTC.